The 24 T cell receptor beta chains below come from one sample, sequenced in a study of blood T cell repertoires in COVID-19 (dated by TCRdb to between 2020 and 2021). The library came from the immunoSEQ multiplex PCR assay. TCRdb's version of the immuneACCESS table is confined to in-frame rearrangements and falls short of the full clone set. An unresolved V gene accounts for under half of the shortfall where checked; the remainder is of unknown origin. In this sample the table shows about 200,000 clones, around 75% of which occur a single time. In total, the top ten clones hold around 6% of the sample. Sequencing was performed on peripheral blood. The receptors were sampled from a woman aged 40 to 55 with COVID-19, enrolled during active disease.

The rearrangement joins TRBV4-3 to TRBJ2-3; TRBD2 might be the D (6 bases). The CDR3 is 16 residues long. Trimming cost V 0 bases and J 4 bases, with 14 bases left between them. From germline, CDR1 is LGHNA and CDR2 YSLEER. In DNA form, the CDR3 reads TGCGCCAGCAGCCAAGATCTCGGGGGAGCCGCAGATACGCAGTATTTT. Protein: CASSQDLGGAADTQYF.

The rearrangement joins TRBV19 to TRBJ1-6, with a weak D call TRBD1 (5 bases). V was shortened by 3 bases and J by 6 bases, with 12 bases between the two germline ends. This CDR3 is 15 amino acids long. Germline-derived CDR1 and CDR2 are LNHDA and SQIVND (reference sequence). CDR3 loop: CASSIQGNFNSPLHF. The CDR3 nucleotides read TGTGCCAGTAGTATTCAGGGAAACTTTAATTCACCCCTCCACTTT.

The chain is built from TRBV18 and TRBJ2-5; TRBD2 agrees at 8 bases. The CDR3 sequence is 14 residues long. Germline values: CDR1 KGHSH, CDR2 LQKENI. V trimming: 1 base; J trimming: 9 bases; junction bases outside the gene matches: 7. CDR3 DNA sequence: TGTGCCAGCTCACCACGCTCTAGCGGGTATCCCCAGTACTTC. Translated: CASSPRSSGYPQYF.

V gene TRBV7-9 combines with J gene TRBJ2-7, with D possibly being TRBD2 (5 bases). CDR1 is SEHNR, CDR2 FQNEAQ, per germline (reference sequence). The CDR3 loop spans 14 amino acids. Trimming took off 1 base at V and 5 bases at J, with 12 bases between the two ends. CDR3 sequence reads: CASSLGPLGHEQYF. The CDR3 DNA reads TGTGCCAGCAGCTTAGGGCCACTAGGGCACGAGCAGTACTTC.

The V gene is TRBV6-4, the J gene TRBJ2-1; D ambiguous. V lost 3 bases to trimming and J lost 6 bases, with 9 bases between them. Germline-derived CDR1 and CDR2 are MRHNA and SNTAGT. CDR3 length equals 13 residues. In DNA, the CDR3 is TGTGCCAGCAGTGAACGGGTATTCAATGAGCAGTTCTTC. It translates to CASSERVFNEQFF.

Written as DNA, the CDR3 is TGTGCCAGCAGCCAAGGATCCTTAGCGGGGGGACTCACAGATACGCAGTATTTT. Translated, it gives CASSQGSLAGGLTDTQYF. The chain combines TRBV4-2 with TRBJ2-3; TRBD2 agrees at 10 bases. The germline CDR1 and CDR2 sequences are LGHNA and YNFKEQ. The CDR3 runs 18 residues. Trimming cost V 1 base and J 2 bases; bases outside gene matches: 9.

In this sample, this clone turned up many times. CDR3 region: CASGLKRPGRLSYEQYF. The CDR3 DNA is TGTGCTAGTGGTTTGAAGCGGCCAGGTCGACTTTCCTACGAGCAGTACTTC. The J gene is TRBJ2-7, the V gene TRBV12-5, with D perhaps matching TRBD2 (5 bases). This CDR3 spans 17 amino acids. Per the germline V gene, CDR1 is LGHNT and CDR2 is FRNRAP. The V and J ends lost 2 bases and 1 base respectively, with 18 bases between them.

V is TRBV29-1 and J is TRBJ2-1; 10 bases fit TRBD2. The junction had 13 bases not matched to a gene; V was cut back by 7 bases and J by 10 bases. Germline CDR1 reads SQVTM; CDR2 reads ANQGSEA. The CDR3 runs to 14 residues. The CDR3 DNA sequence: TGCAGCGCCAGGACTAGCGGAATCGGCAGGGAGCAGTTCTTC. Protein product: CSARTSGIGREQFF.

The CDR3 coding sequence is TGCAGTGTCGGGCAGGGAACCGAAGCTTTCTTT. It encodes CSVGQGTEAFF. The J gene is TRBJ1-1, the V gene TRBV20-1, with a possible D match to TRBD1 (5 bases). CDR3 length equals 11 residues. Trimming stripped 7 bases from V and 8 bases from J, with 14 bases between. The germline gives CDR1 DFQATT, CDR2 SNEGSKA (reference sequence).

This rearrangement joins TRBV10-1 to TRBJ1-1, with D hard to call. V was pared by 6 bases and J by 8 bases, with 16 bases between. Germline CDR1 and CDR2: WNHNN and SYGVQD (reference sequence). The CDR3 has 13 amino acids. DNA for the CDR3: TGCGCCAGCAGCGGCGTCCGGGGTGGAGAAGCTTTCTTT. The encoded protein is CASSGVRGGEAFF.

The chain uses TRBV2 and TRBJ1-1; D gene unclear. Trimming cost V 1 base and J 6 bases, with 15 bases left between them. The germline V gene encodes CDR1 SNHLY and CDR2 FYNNEI. The CDR3 has 15 amino acids. CDR3 DNA: TGTGCCAGCAGTGAAGGGGCTTACGGCCTCGCTGAAGCTTTCTTT. Encoded protein: CASSEGAYGLAEAFF. Combining the CDR3 with reference TRBV2 and TRBJ1-1 gives the whole variable domain EPEVTQTPSHQVTQMGQEVILRCVPISNHLYFYWYRQILGQKVEFLVSFYNNEISEKSEIFDDQFSVERPDGSNFTLKIRSTKLEDSAMYFCASSEGAYGLAEAFFGQGTRLTVV.

This clone was detected a few times. The chain links TRBV4-2 to TRBJ1-5; 8 nucleotides align to TRBD1. This CDR3 has 15 amino acids. V trimming: 1 base; J trimming: 7 bases; junction bases outside the gene matches: 6. CDR1 and CDR2 from the germline V gene are LGHNA and YNFKEQ. CDR3 in DNA: TGTGCCAGCAGCCAAGTAGGCACAGGGGGGCAGCCCCAGCATTTT. Its translation: CASSQVGTGGQPQHF.

The chain has TRBV19 and TRBJ2-3; 8 positions agree with TRBD1. Germline V gene data show CDR1 as LNHDA and CDR2 as SQIVND (reference sequence). CDR3 length equals 14 residues. After removal of 7 bases from V and 4 bases from J, the junction contained 7 bases not matched to a gene. The CDR3 DNA reads as TGTGCCAGTAAGGTGACAGGGGTTTCAGATACGCAGTATTTT. It specifies CASKVTGVSDTQYF.

The chain has TRBV5-1 and TRBJ2-1; 14 bases are shared with TRBD2. The V gene end was trimmed by 4 bases and the J gene end by 6 bases; junction bases not matched to a gene: 6. The length of the CDR3 is 16 residues. The V gene's germline CDR1 is SGHRS and CDR2 YFSETQ. The chain's CDR3 is CASSGFGTSGSNEQFF. CDR3 in DNA: TGCGCCAGCAGCGGATTTGGGACTAGCGGGAGCAATGAGCAGTTCTTC.

This clone showed up just a few times. The gene calls are TRBV28 and TRBJ2-7; weak D call: TRBD1 (6 bases). Trimming cost V 10 bases and J 3 bases, with 13 bases left between them. This CDR3 has 12 residues. The germline V gene has CDR1 MDHEN and CDR2 SYDVKM. The CDR3 here is CATEDSRYEQYF. The CDR3 DNA sequence: TGTGCCACCGAGGACAGCCGCTACGAGCAGTACTTC.

This clone was detected once. The chain has TRBV5-1 and TRBJ2-1, with 11 bases identical to TRBD2. Germline assignment: CDR1 SGHRS and CDR2 YFSETQ. The CDR3 runs 16 residues. V shed 4 bases, J shed 4 bases, and the junction held 7 bases outside the gene matches. The CDR3 loop reads CASSGGLADIYNEQFF. CDR3 nucleotide sequence: TGCGCCAGCAGCGGGGGACTAGCGGATATATACAATGAGCAGTTCTTC.

This sequence joins TRBV29-1 and TRBJ1-2, with 8 positions matching TRBD1. The junction had 12 bases not matched to a gene; V was cut back by 6 bases and J by 6 bases. Germline loops: CDR1 SQVTM, CDR2 ANQGSEA. The length of the CDR3 is 14 residues. CDR3 protein: CSVVGTGTVNGYTF. As DNA, the CDR3 is TGCAGCGTGGTAGGGACAGGAACTGTGAATGGCTACACCTTC.

This clone showed up just once. The rearrangement joins TRBV19 to TRBJ1-2, with 9 bases identical to TRBD1. Per germline, CDR1 LNHDA and CDR2 SQIVND (reference sequence). J lost 2 bases, V lost 4 bases, and 5 bases had no gene match. The CDR3 sequence is 15 residues long. In DNA form, the CDR3 reads TGTGCCAGTAGTAACAGGGGGCCACAAAACTATGGCTACACCTTC. It is translated as CASSNRGPQNYGYTF. Full variable domain (missing parts from reference TRBV19 and TRBJ1-2): DGGITQSPKYLFRKEGQNVTLSCEQNLNHDAMYWYRQDPGQGLRLIYYSQIVNDFQKGDIAEGYSVSREKKESFPLTVTSAQKNPTAFYLCASSNRGPQNYGYTFGSGTRLTVV.

The chain joins TRBV7-6 to TRBJ2-7; perhaps TRBD1 as D (5 bases). This CDR3 spans 18 amino acids. The germline V gene has CDR1 SGHVS and CDR2 FNYEAQ. V lost 6 bases, J lost 1 base, and 25 bases lay in between. CDR3 protein: CASSRRGTTGTSSYEQYF. The CDR3 DNA follows: TGTGCCAGCAGTCGAAGGGGAACCACGGGCACTTCGTCCTACGAGCAGTACTTC.

The rearrangement uses TRBV3-1 (or the pseudogene TRBV3-2) and TRBJ1-3, with D possibly matching TRBD1 (5 bases). The ends were cut back, 1 base at V and 3 bases at J, with 7 bases in the middle. This CDR3 spans 14 amino acids. CDR1 LGHDT and CDR2 YNNKEL come from the germline V gene (reference sequence). The DNA for the CDR3 is TGTGCCAGCAGCCAAGGGACACTTGGAAACACCATATATTTT. This gives the protein CASSQGTLGNTIYF.

V is TRBV5-1 and J is TRBJ2-5; D might be TRBD1 (6 bases). The germline CDR1 and CDR2 sequences are SGHRS and YFSETQ. CDR3 length: 11 residues. V was cut by 6 bases and J by 5 bases, with 8 bases left in between. Here the CDR3 reads CASTGGETQYF. The CDR3 nucleotides read TGCGCCAGCACTGGGGGCGAGACCCAGTACTTC.

This chain links TRBV6-4 with TRBJ2-1, with 8 bases lining up with TRBD2. This CDR3 comprises 14 residues. Losses at the gene ends were 2 bases for V and 5 bases for J; bases not matched to a gene: 2. CDR1 MRHNA and CDR2 SNTAGT come from the germline V gene. CDR3: CASSDLSGDNEQFF. The CDR3 nucleotides read TGTGCCAGCAGTGACCTTAGCGGGGACAATGAGCAGTTCTTC.

The chain has TRBV7-6 and TRBJ2-1, with a possible D match to TRBD2 (6 bases). Germline CDR1 SGHVS, CDR2 FNYEAQ. Between the trimmed V and J ends, which lost 0 bases and 4 bases, there was a span of 7 bases. The CDR3 is 14 amino acids. CDR3 nucleotides: TGTGCCAGCAGCTTAGCGGGGGGTTACAATGAGCAGTTCTTC. This gives the protein CASSLAGGYNEQFF.

The rearrangement links TRBV9 to TRBJ2-3; 10 bases align to TRBD2. Germline V gene data show CDR1 as SGDLS and CDR2 as YYNGEE. V lost 0 bases, J lost 2 bases, and 9 bases stayed unmatched. This CDR3 is 18 amino acids long. DNA of the CDR3: TGTGCCAGCAGCGTAGTCGGGAGTAGCGGGGGGCCCACAGATACGCAGTATTTT. Residues: CASSVVGSSGGPTDTQYF.